This T cell receptor (beta chain) was observed in a study of cytomegalovirus exposure and HLA in healthy donors. Healthy bone marrow donors made up the cohort. With 60 Vbeta and 13 Jbeta primers, the PCR was carried out. Clones were sequenced by immunoSEQ multiplex PCR, and TCRdb holds only the in-frame ones, with some missing. Of over 85,000 clones in the sample, 70% to 80% were seen once. The sequence was collected from a middle-aged man in good health and CMV-seronegative. Sequenced sample: PBMCs.

The CDR3, as DNA: TGTGCCAGCAGTTTATGGGGCAGCCTCTACGAGCAGTACTTC. As protein: CASSLWGSLYEQYF. The rearrangement uses TRBV28 and TRBJ2-7; D not resolved. The V end was cut by 0 bases, the J end by 3 bases, with 9 bases between. Germline-derived CDR1 and CDR2 are MDHEN and SYDVKM. The CDR3 runs to 14 residues.